This TCR beta chain was observed in a study of molecular identifiers for immune sequencing clone quantification. Turning to the study itself: RNA, taken in replicates from around 20,000 or 100,000 naive CD8 cells, was split five ways, with four sequenced.

Preparation methods for the bulk TCR libraries were those previously described, with listed TCR primers. Each CDR3 protein is one row after TCRdb ran MiXCR on the PCR reads. Of 60,000 to 80,000 distinct CDR3 sequences listed, around 20% are singletons. Construction of naive CD8 libraries employed about 19,000 to 1,000,000 sorted cells together with 10%, 30% or 50% RNA. A CD8+CD4-CCR7+CD45RA+ phenotype served as the sorting definition for naive CD8 T cells. The germline V gene has CDR1 MNHEY and CDR2 SMNVEV (reference sequence). V lost 5 bases to trimming and J lost 5 bases; unmatched junction nucleotides: 12. The CDR3 runs to 15 residues.

The clonotype comes from a human donor in good health. Some libraries in this study had Jurkat cell RNA spiked in. The sample consisted of naive CD8+ T cells from blood, with Jurkat cell RNA spiked in. The subset is: FACS-sorted CD8+CD4-CCR7+CD45RA+ naive T cells. The rearrangement links TRBV27 to TRBJ2-7, with 7 bases fitting TRBD2. The CDR3 coding sequence is TGTGCCAGCAGTCCGATTACGGGGGGTCCCCACGAGCAGTACTTC. Translated: CASSPITGGPHEQYF.